This T cell receptor beta chain was captured by sequencing in a study of blood T cell repertoires in COVID-19. Study context: PBMCs, B-cell-depleted T cells, or T cells provided the cDNA or gDNA that made up the material.

Germline-derived CDR1 and CDR2 are MNHEY and SMNVEV (reference sequence). Trimming left V 5 bases short and J 0 bases short, with 4 bases between. This CDR3 has 12 residues. Only in-frame clones appear in the TCRdb table, and some are missing; sequencing was by immunoSEQ multiplex PCR. The profile shows some 300,000 clones, nearly 90% of them singletons. The sequence came from a woman aged 18-30 years with acute COVID-19. The chain carries TRBV27 and TRBJ2-5; D is undetermined. Sequencing input: PBMCs or T cells enriched from blood (not recorded which). CDR3 amino acids: CASSRDQETQYF. The CDR3, as DNA: TGTGCCAGCAGTCGGGACCAAGAGACCCAGTACTTC.